A selection of T cell receptor beta chains follows, all from one sample in a study of blood T cell repertoires in COVID-19. Some clones are missing from TCRdb's copy, which holds only in-frame ones; the method was immunoSEQ multiplex PCR. Here the sample spans about 310,000 clones, 75% to 90% being singletons. Sequenced material: PBMCs or T cells enriched from blood (not recorded which). Receptor source: a woman in her thirties who had been exposed to COVID-19. Each CDR3 is given with its conserved first and last residue. A D gene is named only where the DNA matches it firmly. Clone size is not always given. Where it is, it says once, few, many or a class for expanded clones.

D: TRBD1
V: TRBV19
size: -
J: TRBJ2-7
DNA: TGTGCCAGTAGTAACTCCGGGACAGGGGGCTACGAGCAGTACTTC
CDR3: CASSNSGTGGYEQYF

D: -
V: TRBV5-1
size: few
J: TRBJ1-1
DNA: TGCGCCAGCAGCTCAGGGTCCGGGACTGAAGCTTTCTTT
CDR3: CASSSGSGTEAFF

D: -
V: TRBV28
size: -
J: TRBJ1-2
DNA: TGTGCCAGCAGACCAGACAGATTCTATGGCTACACCTTC
CDR3: CASRPDRFYGYTF

D: TRBD2
V: TRBV14
size: -
J: TRBJ2-1
DNA: TGTGCCAGCAGCCTTAGCCCGGGACTAGCGGGGTCTGGCTCCTACAATGAGCAGTTCTTC
CDR3: CASSLSPGLAGSGSYNEQFF

D: -
V: TRBV11-2
size: -
J: TRBJ2-2
DNA: TGTGCCGGAAGGAGGGAGATTATTTCCGGGGAGCTGTTTTTT
CDR3: CAGRREIISGELFF

D: TRBD2
V: TRBV18
size: -
J: TRBJ2-3
DNA: TGTGCCAGCTCACCACCAATCGAACTAGCGGGGGGGCCGGGCACAGATACGCAGTATTTT
CDR3: CASSPPIELAGGPGTDTQYF

D: TRBD1
V: TRBV3-1/TRBV3-2
size: -
J: TRBJ2-7
DNA: TGTGCCAGCAGCCAAGGGGACAGGGGTTGGAAATTAACCTACGAGCAGTACTTC
CDR3: CASSQGDRGWKLTYEQYF

D: TRBD2
V: TRBV24-1
size: -
J: TRBJ2-1
DNA: TGTGCCACCAGTGATCCCGGACTAGCTCCAAATGAGCAGTTCTTC
CDR3: CATSDPGLAPNEQFF

D: TRBD1
V: TRBV10-3
size: -
J: TRBJ1-1
DNA: TGTGCCATCACCTCGACAGGGCTCACTGAAGCTTTCTTT
CDR3: CAITSTGLTEAFF

D: TRBD2
V: TRBV7-2
size: -
J: TRBJ2-7
DNA: TGTGCCAGCAGCCCAACTAGCGGGGGGCTCTACGAGCAGTACTTC
CDR3: CASSPTSGGLYEQYF

D: -
V: TRBV6-6
size: -
J: TRBJ2-7
DNA: TGTGCCAGCAACCCGGAAGGGAGTGTCTCCTACGAGCAGTACTTC
CDR3: CASNPEGSVSYEQYF

D: -
V: TRBV18
size: -
J: TRBJ1-6
DNA: TGTGCCAGCTCACATAGAAATTCACCCCTCCACTTT
CDR3: CASSHRNSPLHF

D: TRBD1
V: TRBV5-4
size: few
J: TRBJ1-6
DNA: TGTGCCAGCAGCCGGGACAGCCCCGAAAGGTCACCCCTCCACTTT
CDR3: CASSRDSPERSPLHF

D: -
V: TRBV4-2
size: -
J: TRBJ2-5
DNA: TGTGCCAGCAGCCAAGATCGGGAGACCCAGTACTTC
CDR3: CASSQDRETQYF

D: -
V: TRBV19
size: -
J: TRBJ1-4
DNA: TGTGCCAGTAGTATGAACAGGGCTGAAAAACTGTTTTTT
CDR3: CASSMNRAEKLFF

D: -
V: TRBV7-6
size: few
J: TRBJ1-1
DNA: TGTGCCAGCAGCTTAGCGCTGGAGGGGTCAACTGAAGCTTTCTTT
CDR3: CASSLALEGSTEAFF

D: TRBD2
V: TRBV24-1
size: few
J: TRBJ2-7
DNA: TGTGCCACCAGTGACGAAAGACTAGCGGGAGGATCCGAGCAGTACTTC
CDR3: CATSDERLAGGSEQYF

D: -
V: TRBV5-1
size: -
J: TRBJ1-2
DNA: TGCGCCAGCAGCAAGACAGAAAACTATGGCTACACCTTC
CDR3: CASSKTENYGYTF

D: -
V: TRBV6-6
size: -
J: TRBJ2-5
DNA: TGTGCCAGCAGACTCAAGGGACTTGGGGAGCAAGAGACCCAGTACTTC
CDR3: CASRLKGLGEQETQYF

D: TRBD1
V: TRBV5-4
size: many
J: TRBJ1-1
DNA: TGTGCCAGCAGCACGACAGGGGGCCTGAACACTGAAGCTTTCTTT
CDR3: CASSTTGGLNTEAFF

D: TRBD2
V: TRBV15
size: -
J: TRBJ2-1
DNA: TGTGCCACCAGCAGAGATTGGACTAGCGGGGGTAATGAGCAGTTCTTC
CDR3: CATSRDWTSGGNEQFF

D: -
V: TRBV9
size: few
J: TRBJ2-1
DNA: TGTGCCAGCAGCGTAGCGGGGGACCCCTCCTACAATGAGCAGTTCTTC
CDR3: CASSVAGDPSYNEQFF

D: -
V: TRBV7-9
size: -
J: TRBJ1-2
DNA: TGTGCCAGCAGCCCACAGGGAAGTGGCTACACCTTC
CDR3: CASSPQGSGYTF

D: -
V: TRBV30
size: -
J: TRBJ1-2
DNA: TGTGCCAACGCGAGGGGCGGGATCTTCAACCAAAGGGGCTATGGCTACACCTTC
CDR3: CANARGGIFNQRGYGYTF

D: -
V: TRBV28
size: once
J: TRBJ1-5
DNA: TGTGCCAGCAGCCTGACAGCTAGCAATCAGCCCCAGCATTTT
CDR3: CASSLTASNQPQHF

D: TRBD1
V: TRBV11-3
size: -
J: TRBJ1-6
DNA: TGTGCCAGCAGCTTACAGGGGGCGAATTCACCCCTCCACTTT
CDR3: CASSLQGANSPLHF

D: TRBD2
V: TRBV7-8
size: -
J: TRBJ2-1
DNA: TGTGCCAGCAAATTAGCGGGAGTCGGATCCGACGAGCAGTTCTTC
CDR3: CASKLAGVGSDEQFF

D: -
V: TRBV13
size: -
J: TRBJ2-7
DNA: TGTGCCAGCAGCTTACGAAACAGCGGACTTACCTACGAGCAGTACTTC
CDR3: CASSLRNSGLTYEQYF

D: TRBD1
V: TRBV27
size: -
J: TRBJ1-1
DNA: TGTGCCAGCAGTTCACAGGGGACCCTGGGAGCTTTCTTT
CDR3: CASSSQGTLGAFF

D: -
V: TRBV14
size: once
J: TRBJ1-2
DNA: TGTGCCAGCAGCCAAGCCCCAAGCCAGGGGAGAGGCTATGGCTACACCTTC
CDR3: CASSQAPSQGRGYGYTF

D: TRBD2
V: TRBV6-5
size: -
J: TRBJ2-1
DNA: TGTGCCAGCAGTTACTCCGGGACTAGCGCTTACAATGAGCAGTTCTTC
CDR3: CASSYSGTSAYNEQFF

D: -
V: TRBV5-1
size: -
J: TRBJ1-2
DNA: TGCGCCAGCAGCCTCAATAACAGGGACGTCTATGGCTACACCTTC
CDR3: CASSLNNRDVYGYTF

D: TRBD1
V: TRBV4-3
size: -
J: TRBJ1-3
DNA: TGCGCCAGCAGCCAAGGCGTCAGGGGGCGAAACACCATATATTTT
CDR3: CASSQGVRGRNTIYF

D: -
V: TRBV5-1
size: -
J: TRBJ2-1
DNA: TGCGCCAGCAGCTCGTCGGGACTTTCCCACAATGAGCAGTTCTTC
CDR3: CASSSSGLSHNEQFF

D: -
V: TRBV30
size: -
J: TRBJ2-7
DNA: TGTGCCTGGAGCGGGACAAAATACGAGCAGTACTTC
CDR3: CAWSGTKYEQYF

D: -
V: TRBV19
size: once
J: TRBJ1-5
DNA: TGTGCCAGTAGTATTGACCCTGCGGGGACTTATAGCAATCAGCCCCAGCATTTT
CDR3: CASSIDPAGTYSNQPQHF

D: TRBD1
V: TRBV4-3
size: -
J: TRBJ1-2
DNA: TGCGCCAGCAGCCAAGAAGCCGGGACAGGGTATGGCTACACCTTC
CDR3: CASSQEAGTGYGYTF

D: -
V: TRBV19
size: -
J: TRBJ1-5
DNA: TGTGCCAGTAGTCCAGGAAACCATAATCAGCCCCAGCATTTT
CDR3: CASSPGNHNQPQHF

D: -
V: TRBV28
size: -
J: TRBJ1-4
DNA: TGTGCCAGCATCGCTACAGGGTCAACTAATGAAAAACTGTTTTTT
CDR3: CASIATGSTNEKLFF

D: -
V: TRBV5-6
size: -
J: TRBJ2-6
DNA: TGTGCCAGCAGCTTGACAGTGATTAGCTCTGGGGCCAACGTCCTGACTTTC
CDR3: CASSLTVISSGANVLTF

D: TRBD1
V: TRBV5-1
size: -
J: TRBJ2-2
DNA: TGCGCCAGCAGCCCAAGACAGGGTACCGGGGAGCTGTTTTTT
CDR3: CASSPRQGTGELFF

D: -
V: TRBV30
size: -
J: TRBJ2-2
DNA: TGTGCCTGGAGCTTCCAGGGTCTCACCGGGGAGCTGTTTTTT
CDR3: CAWSFQGLTGELFF

D: -
V: TRBV4-2
size: few
J: TRBJ1-3
DNA: TGTGCCAGCAGCCAAGAGCCGCGGGTGGCAGAAGGAAACACCATATATTTT
CDR3: CASSQEPRVAEGNTIYF

D: -
V: TRBV5-8
size: -
J: TRBJ2-1
DNA: TGTGCCAGCAGCCTGGGGCGAGGAAAGCAGTTCTTC
CDR3: CASSLGRGKQFF

D: TRBD1
V: TRBV30
size: once
J: TRBJ1-5
DNA: TGTGCCTGGAGTGAACAGGGGGCAGGGCCCCAGCATTTT
CDR3: CAWSEQGAGPQHF

D: TRBD2
V: TRBV4-3
size: -
J: TRBJ2-7
DNA: TGCGCCAGCAGCCAAGACGCCGCGGGGGGCTACGAGCAGTACTTC
CDR3: CASSQDAAGGYEQYF

D: TRBD1
V: TRBV5-1
size: once
J: TRBJ2-7
DNA: TGCGCCAGCACTCAAATTGGGACAGGGCAGGTCGAGCAGTACTTC
CDR3: CASTQIGTGQVEQYF

D: -
V: TRBV20-1
size: -
J: TRBJ2-3
DNA: TGCAGTGCTAGTCCGGGGGAAGCGAGAGATGATACGCAGTATTTT
CDR3: CSASPGEARDDTQYF

D: -
V: TRBV5-1
size: -
J: TRBJ2-3
DNA: TGCGCCAGCAGCCTGGACAGCCGCACAGATACGCAGTATTTT
CDR3: CASSLDSRTDTQYF

D: TRBD1
V: TRBV28
size: -
J: TRBJ1-5
DNA: TGTGCCGGTCGGGCAGGGGGAAATCAGCCCCAGCATTTT
CDR3: CAGRAGGNQPQHF

D: TRBD1
V: TRBV28
size: few
J: TRBJ1-2
DNA: TGTGCCAGCAGTTCGACAGGGCCTAACTATGGCTACACCTTC
CDR3: CASSSTGPNYGYTF

D: -
V: TRBV5-1
size: -
J: TRBJ2-5
DNA: TGCGCCAGCAGCTTGGAAGTATCGGGGAGGGAGACCCAGTACTTC
CDR3: CASSLEVSGRETQYF

D: -
V: TRBV28
size: -
J: TRBJ2-5
DNA: TGTGCCAGCAGGCAGGGGGGCCAAGAGACCCAGTACTTC
CDR3: CASRQGGQETQYF

D: TRBD1
V: TRBV19
size: -
J: TRBJ1-5
DNA: TGTGCCAGTAGTCCGACAGGGAATGAGCAGCCCCAGCATTTT
CDR3: CASSPTGNEQPQHF

D: -
V: TRBV7-9
size: -
J: TRBJ1-4
DNA: TGTGCCAGCAGCTTCTCCTCAAGGGGAATTAATGAAAAACTGTTTTTT
CDR3: CASSFSSRGINEKLFF